This is a list of T cell receptor beta chains from one sample in a study of molecular identifiers for immune sequencing clone quantification. In TCRdb, the PCR reads were re-called with MiXCR into one record per CDR3 protein. In the table there are over 550,000 distinct CDR3 sequences, 25% of which are singletons. The source material was naive CD8+ T cells from blood, with Jurkat cell RNA spiked in. These receptors originate from a human donor in good health. Some libraries in this study had Jurkat cell RNA spiked in. Each CDR3 is given with its conserved first and last residue. The D gene is left open where the match is weak. Size is omitted from some rows. Given values are once, few, many or a class for expanded clones.

>TRBJ1-5|TRBV20-1|NA|NA
CSARDENNQPQHF
TGCAGTGCTAGAGATGAGAACAATCAGCCCCAGCATTTT
>TRBJ2-3|TRBV7-2|many|TRBD2
CASSYIAGGPSTQYF
TGTGCCAGCAGCTACATAGCGGGGGGGCCGAGTACGCAGTATTTT
>TRBJ2-4|TRBV2|few|NA
CASLDSMDSGNIQYF
TGTGCCAGCCTTGACAGCATGGACTCGGGTAACATTCAGTACTTC
>TRBJ2-3|TRBV20-1|few|TRBD2
CSASRGGDGDTQYF
TGCAGTGCTAGTCGGGGGGGGGATGGCGATACGCAGTATTTT
>TRBJ2-3|TRBV24-1|many|NA
CATSDSGHAYTDTQYF
TGTGCCACCAGTGATTCCGGGCATGCCTACACAGATACGCAGTATTTT
>TRBJ2-2|TRBV7-3|few|TRBD1
CASSYPDGTGGPFANTGELFF
TGTGCCAGCAGCTACCCAGATGGAACAGGGGGCCCCTTCGCGAACACCGGGGAGCTGTTTTTT
>TRBJ1-1|TRBV7-8|many|NA
CASSRGGSSNTEAFF
TGTGCCAGCAGCCGAGGGGGAAGCTCGAACACTGAAGCTTTCTTT
>TRBJ2-7|TRBV27|NA|NA
CASSLAVRLYEQYF
TGTGCCAGCAGTTTGGCGGTACGCCTCTACGAGCAGTACTTC
>TRBJ2-7|TRBV9|few|TRBD1
CASSDTGGYEQYF
TGTGCCAGCAGTGATACAGGGGGCTACGAGCAGTACTTC
>TRBJ2-7|TRBV6-2/TRBV6-3|NA|NA
CASSYSNLHEQYF
TGTGCCAGCAGTTACTCGAATCTGCACGAGCAGTACTTC
>TRBJ2-7|TRBV10-3|many|TRBD1
CAIRPGQGSEQYF
TGTGCCATCAGACCGGGACAGGGCAGCGAGCAGTACTTC
>TRBJ2-5|TRBV4-1|many|NA
CASSNSVRGGVQETQYF
TGCGCCAGCAGCAATTCAGTCAGGGGAGGGGTCCAAGAGACCCAGTACTTC
>TRBJ1-3|TRBV12-3/TRBV12-4|few|NA
CASSDLGNTIYF
TGTGCCAGCAGTGACCTTGGAAACACCATATATTTT
>TRBJ2-3|TRBV29-1|many|TRBD2
CSVDNRLAGSTDTQYF
TGCAGCGTTGATAACCGACTAGCGGGTAGCACAGATACGCAGTATTTT
>TRBJ1-2|TRBV6-1|NA|NA
CASSDWQNYGYTF
TGTGCCAGCAGTGACTGGCAAAACTATGGCTACACCTTC
>TRBJ1-1|TRBV7-6|NA|NA
CASSNEMNTEAFF
TGTGCCAGCAGCAATGAGATGAACACTGAAGCTTTCTTT
>TRBJ1-1|TRBV5-5|many|NA
CASSPDWGFTEAFF
TGTGCCAGCAGCCCGGACTGGGGATTCACTGAAGCTTTCTTT
>TRBJ2-7|TRBV7-2|many|NA
CASSPTGTGYEQYF
TGTGCCAGCAGCCCCACCGGGACGGGATACGAGCAGTACTTC
>TRBJ2-3|TRBV6-6|many|NA
CASSLSRGATDTQYF
TGTGCCAGCAGTTTAAGCCGGGGGGCCACAGATACGCAGTATTTT
>TRBJ2-7|TRBV27|few|TRBD1
CASSLTGQGIYEQYF
TGTGCCAGCAGCCTCACGGGACAGGGCATCTACGAGCAGTACTTC
>TRBJ2-5|TRBV5-1|few|TRBD1
CASSLYLDRGDQETQYF
TGCGCCAGCAGCTTGTATTTGGACAGGGGGGACCAAGAGACCCAGTACTTC
>TRBJ2-7|TRBV27|few|TRBD2
CASSFGRGSGEQYF
TGTGCCAGCAGTTTTGGGCGGGGGAGTGGCGAGCAGTACTTC
>TRBJ2-7|TRBV4-2|once|NA
CASSQVLVADYEQYF
TGTGCCAGCAGCCAAGTTTTGGTAGCGGATTACGAGCAGTACTTC
>TRBJ1-2|TRBV12-3/TRBV12-4|many|TRBD1
CASSLDRGASYGYTF
TGTGCCAGCAGTTTAGACAGGGGAGCGAGCTATGGCTACACCTTC
>TRBJ1-4|TRBV19|NA|NA
CASMFTFGEGRATNEELFF
TGTGCCAGTATGTTTACCTTTGGGGAAGGAAGGGCGACTAATGAAGAACTGTTTTTT
>TRBJ1-1|TRBV30|NA|NA
CAWSVRGGSGAFF
TGTGCCTGGAGTGTACGGGGGGGTTCGGGAGCTTTCTTT
>TRBJ1-1|TRBV5-6|few|TRBD1
CASSLGTGGVSTEAFF
TGTGCCAGCAGCTTGGGGACAGGGGGCGTAAGCACTGAAGCTTTCTTT
>TRBJ1-4|TRBV30|many|NA
CAWSVQTAENEKLFF
TGTGCCTGGAGTGTACAGACCGCCGAAAATGAAAAACTGTTTTTT
>TRBJ1-1|TRBV7-9|many|NA
CASSPWTANTEAFF
TGCGCCAGCAGCCCCTGGACCGCGAACACTGAAGCTTTCTTT
>TRBJ1-1|TRBV6-2/TRBV6-3|NA|NA
CASSYPRDNIMNTEAFF
TGTGCCAGCAGTTACCCCCGGGACAACATAATGAACACTGAAGCTTTCTTT
>TRBJ2-5|TRBV5-1|NA|TRBD2
CASSPVAGEYQETQYF
TGCGCCAGCAGCCCCGTAGCGGGCGAGTACCAAGAGACCCAGTACTTC
>TRBJ2-7|TRBV5-1|many|NA
CASSSLDRSSYEQYF
TGCGCCAGCAGCTCCCTCGACAGGAGCTCCTACGAGCAGTACTTC
>TRBJ2-3|TRBV11-2|NA|NA
CASSSSWGRADTQYF
TGTGCCAGCAGCTCCTCGTGGGGACGCGCAGATACGCAGTATTTT
>TRBJ2-7|TRBV27|many|NA
CASSFGGAPGEQYF
TGTGCCAGCAGTTTTGGGGGGGCCCCTGGCGAGCAGTACTTC
>TRBJ2-3|TRBV11-1|NA|NA
CASRGRTDTQYF
TGTGCCAGCCGGGGGCGCACAGATACGCAGTATTTT
>TRBJ2-3|TRBV29-1|many|TRBD2
CSVERGGWYTDTQYF
TGCAGCGTTGAACGCGGGGGATGGTACACAGATACGCAGTATTTT
>TRBJ2-7|TRBV4-1|many|NA
CASGGTVAYEQYF
TGCGCCAGCGGGGGTACCGTCGCCTACGAGCAGTACTTC
>TRBJ2-5|TRBV5-1|few|NA
CASSLYTETQYF
TGCGCCAGCAGCTTGTACACAGAGACCCAGTACTTC
>TRBJ2-3|TRBV11-2|few|NA
CASSLPLAWRGTDTQYF
TGTGCCAGCAGCCTCCCCCTTGCGTGGAGGGGCACAGATACGCAGTATTTT
>TRBJ2-7|TRBV5-1|many|NA
CASSFDRSYEQYF
TGCGCCAGCAGCTTCGACAGATCCTACGAGCAGTACTTC
>TRBJ1-4|TRBV9|NA|NA
CASAGSGDGDEKLFF
TGTGCCAGCGCGGGGTCGGGGGACGGAGATGAAAAACTGTTTTTT
>TRBJ2-1|TRBV20-1|once|TRBD1
CSAPHRGFNNNEEFF
TGCAGTGCACCACACAGGGGATTTAATAACAATGAGGAGTTCTTC
>TRBJ1-1|TRBV28|NA|NA
CASSLGSDHRF
TGTGCCAGCAGTTTGGGTTCAGACCATCGCTTT
>TRBJ2-2|TRBV7-6|once|TRBD1
CASSLRTGLGTGELFF
TGTGCCAGCAGCCTTAGGACAGGGTTGGGCACCGGGGAGCTGTTTTTT
>TRBJ1-2|TRBV6-5|few|TRBD1
CASSRRPGGNVYGYTF
TGTGCCAGCAGTCGCCGTCCAGGGGGAAATGTGTATGGCTACACCTTC